This T cell receptor (beta chain) was sequenced during a study of T-cell reconstitution after alpha-beta-depleted transplantation in children. V shed 4 bases and J shed 2 bases, with 11 bases lying between them. The CDR3 is 14 amino acids. Preparation of the TCRbeta library involved a method that used unique molecular identifiers. MiXCR, run by TCRdb on the PCR reads, gives a single entry per CDR3 protein. The repertoire has about 210,000 distinct CDR3 sequences, roughly 15% of them found once; the top ten carry about 41%. The study's findings and limits: Where alpha-beta T cells came from about two months after transplant was reportedly several hundred expanded graft clones. Fresh T-cell production supplied most of the T-cell counts and diversity seen one year after transplant. The origin of high day-60 TCRbeta diversity in some patients lay in surviving recipient T cells and thymic progenitors.

Points on this clonotype: Its antigen is unidentified.

The source material was PBMCs, mostly from graft donor cells, sampled 360 days after TCRalphabeta/CD19-depleted stem cell transplant. The V and J genes are TRBV12-3 or TRBV12-4 and TRBJ2-5; D remains ambiguous. The clonotype comes from a male patient aged 2-10 years who had a stem cell transplant for acute lymphoblastic leukemia, so the T cells may come from the graft donor. In DNA, the CDR3 is TGTGCCAGCAGTTCGATCCCGATTCAAGAGACCCAGTACTTC. Its translation: CASSSIPIQETQYF.